Here is one T cell receptor (beta chain) with its context. J was trimmed by 8 bases and V by 3 bases; bases with no gene match: 6. Germline V gene lookup returns CDR1 MDHEN and CDR2 SYDVKM. This CDR3 has 13 amino acids. This sample was included in a study of blood T cell repertoires in COVID-19. Looking at the study overall: COVID-19 samples collected from the United States, Italy and Spain covered acute and convalescent phases. PBMCs, B-cell-depleted T cells, or T cells provided the cDNA or gDNA that made up the material.

Per the original methods: Scientists estimated how many nucleated cells there were by amplifying reference gene primers. TCRdb's table, derived via immunoSEQ multiplex PCR, lists solely in-frame clones and lacks some. For V, J and clone size, that table is used; D and trimming come from the DNA. Among fewer than 200,000 clones listed, approximately 82% were seen once. The clonotype originates from a woman aged 70-85 years who had recovered from COVID-19. Material: peripheral blood. The J gene is TRBJ1-2, the V gene TRBV28, with 7 nucleotides matching TRBD1. CDR3: CASSLADRWGYTF. CDR3 bases: TGTGCCAGCAGTTTGGCGGACAGGTGGGGCTACACCTTC.